These 3 T cell receptor beta chains came from one sample sequenced in a study of T cells in Graves' hyperthyroidism and ophthalmopathy. The source material, RNA transcripts, was used to amplify TCR beta CDR3 regions. The study used the HTBI primer set for a first-round RT-PCR of the TCR CDR3. TCRdb reanalysed the multiplex PCR reads using MiXCR and keeps one entry per CDR3 protein. The sample yields around 400,000 distinct CDR3 sequences, 20% to 25% seen once. Sequenced input: blood. Receptors originate from a man aged 50 to 59 with Graves' hyperthyroidism.

The table lists this clonotype with a few counts. This chain connects TRBV3-1 to TRBJ1-1; D is unclear. Trimming left V 7 bases short and J 0 bases short, with 21 bases between. The germline V gene encodes CDR1 LGHDT and CDR2 YNNKEL (reference sequence). This CDR3 region has 17 residues. The CDR3 region is CASTLNPVLSMNTEAFF. CDR3 bases: TGTGCCAGCACCCTCAACCCGGTCCTATCCATGAACACTGAAGCTTTCTTT.

This clonotype was observed many times. The chain carries TRBV11-2 and TRBJ2-1; TRBD1 might be the D (8 bases). This CDR3 has 16 amino acids. Trimming left V 5 bases short and J 8 bases short, with 22 bases between. Germline V gives CDR1 SGHAT, CDR2 FQNNGV. Here the CDR3 reads CASSQWTGTTVYEQFF. The CDR3 DNA reads TGTGCCAGCAGCCAATGGACAGGGACTACGGTCTATGAGCAGTTCTTC.

This clonotype was counted many times. The chain joins TRBV2 to TRBJ2-3; 10 bases fit TRBD2. This CDR3 region has 17 residues. Germline assignment: CDR1 SNHLY and CDR2 FYNNEI. Trimming cost V 7 bases and J 0 bases; bases outside gene matches: 10. The CDR3 sequence: CASNQAGGLSSTDTQYF. CDR3 bases: TGTGCCAGCAACCAAGCGGGAGGGTTATCTAGCACAGATACGCAGTATTTT.